This TCR beta chain was sequenced for a study of blood T cell repertoires in COVID-19. Study-wide background: The origin of the acute and convalescent COVID-19 samples was the United States, Italy and Spain. From T cells, B-cell-depleted T cells, or PBMCs came the material, which was cDNA or gDNA.

CDR3 size: 16 residues. Germline CDR1 and CDR2: LGHDT and YNNKEL (reference sequence). Trimming cost V 0 bases and J 4 bases, with 16 bases left between them. Original data processing: How many nucleated cells were present was estimated from reference gene primer amplification. Produced via immunoSEQ multiplex PCR; TCRdb's table is partial and in-frame only. V, J and clone size are taken as reported in that table, and D and trimming were inferred from the DNA itself. The sample records 150,000 to 200,000 clones, approximately 80% being singletons. The sample was peripheral blood. The TCR originated in a woman in her sixties or seventies with acute or convalescent COVID-19. The rearrangement links TRBV3-1 (or the pseudogene TRBV3-2) to TRBJ2-7; possibly TRBD2 for D (5 bases). CDR3 region: CASSQEDGERFYEQYF. The CDR3, as DNA: TGTGCCAGCAGCCAAGAGGACGGGGAGAGGTTTTACGAGCAGTACTTC.